This T cell receptor beta chain came from a study of blood T cells in healthy people across ages. The sample holds a few counts of this clonotype. There are 13 residues in the CDR3. With 7 bases removed from V and 1 base from J, the gap between germline ends came to 10 bases. Peripheral blood was drawn, ten milliliters per donor. A sample-barcoded 5' primer and a J-beta primer mix were used in a second PCR of about 7 to 11 cycles. TCRdb ran MiXCR on the 5' RACE reads and lists one entry per CDR3 protein. Here the sample spans about 1,800,000 distinct CDR3 sequences, 28% being singletons. The origin of this receptor is a woman aged 25 to 39 in good health. What was sequenced was blood. This chain uses TRBV12-3 or TRBV12-4 with TRBJ1-1, with TRBD1 as a possible D gene (5 bases). CDR3 in amino acids: CASTQGSNTEAFF. The CDR3 bases are TGTGCCAGCACCCAGGGATCGAACACTGAAGCTTTCTTT.